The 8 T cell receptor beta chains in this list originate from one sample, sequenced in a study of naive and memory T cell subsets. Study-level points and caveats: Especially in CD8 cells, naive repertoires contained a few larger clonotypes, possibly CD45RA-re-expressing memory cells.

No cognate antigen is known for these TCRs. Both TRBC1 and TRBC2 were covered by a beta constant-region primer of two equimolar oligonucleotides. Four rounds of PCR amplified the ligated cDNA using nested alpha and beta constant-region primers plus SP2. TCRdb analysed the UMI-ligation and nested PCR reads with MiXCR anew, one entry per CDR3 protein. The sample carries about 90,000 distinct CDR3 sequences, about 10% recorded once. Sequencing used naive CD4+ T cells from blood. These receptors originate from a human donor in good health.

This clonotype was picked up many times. Here the CDR3 reads CASRGENSPLHF. The CDR3 DNA reads as TGTGCCAGTAGGGGAGAGAATTCACCCCTCCACTTT. The chain recombines TRBV19 with TRBJ1-6, with D uncertain. Between the trimmed V and J ends, which lost 6 bases and 7 bases, there was a span of 7 bases. The length of the CDR3 is 12 residues. The germline gives CDR1 LNHDA, CDR2 SQIVND (reference sequence).

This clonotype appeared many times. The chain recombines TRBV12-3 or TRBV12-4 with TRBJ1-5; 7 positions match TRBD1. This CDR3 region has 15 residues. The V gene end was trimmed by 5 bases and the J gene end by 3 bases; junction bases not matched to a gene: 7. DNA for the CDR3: TGTGCCAGCAGTACCACAGGGGTCTTCAATCAGCCCCAGCATTTT. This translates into CASSTTGVFNQPQHF.

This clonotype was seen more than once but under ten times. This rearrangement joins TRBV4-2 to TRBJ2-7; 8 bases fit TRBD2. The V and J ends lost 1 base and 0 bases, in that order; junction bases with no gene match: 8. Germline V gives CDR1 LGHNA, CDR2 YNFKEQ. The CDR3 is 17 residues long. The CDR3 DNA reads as TGTGCCAGCAGCCAAGTGGGCGGGAGGCAGAGCTCCTACGAGCAGTACTTC. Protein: CASSQVGGRQSSYEQYF.

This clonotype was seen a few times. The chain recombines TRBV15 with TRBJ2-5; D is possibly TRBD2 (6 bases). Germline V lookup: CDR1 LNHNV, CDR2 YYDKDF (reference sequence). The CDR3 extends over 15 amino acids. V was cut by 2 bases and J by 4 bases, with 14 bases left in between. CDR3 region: CATSRLLTGGETQYF. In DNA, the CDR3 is TGTGCCACCAGCAGATTGCTGACCGGGGGAGAGACCCAGTACTTC.

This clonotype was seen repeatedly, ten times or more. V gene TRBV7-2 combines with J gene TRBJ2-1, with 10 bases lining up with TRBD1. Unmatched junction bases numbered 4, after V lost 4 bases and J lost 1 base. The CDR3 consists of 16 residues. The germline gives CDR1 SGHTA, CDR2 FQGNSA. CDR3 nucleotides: TGTGCCAGCAGCTCAGGGACAGGGGTTTCCTACAATGAGCAGTTCTTC. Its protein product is CASSSGTGVSYNEQFF.

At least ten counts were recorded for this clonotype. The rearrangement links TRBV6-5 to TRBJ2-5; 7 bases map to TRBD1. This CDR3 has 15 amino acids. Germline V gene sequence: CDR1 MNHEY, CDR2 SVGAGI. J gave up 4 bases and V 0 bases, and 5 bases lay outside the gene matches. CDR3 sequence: CASSYSTGRGETQYF. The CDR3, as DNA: TGTGCCAGCAGTTACTCGACAGGGAGAGGAGAGACCCAGTACTTC.

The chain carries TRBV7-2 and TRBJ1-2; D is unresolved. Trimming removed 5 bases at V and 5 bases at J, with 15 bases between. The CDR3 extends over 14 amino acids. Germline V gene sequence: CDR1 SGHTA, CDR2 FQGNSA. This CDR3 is CASSPYREIYGYTF. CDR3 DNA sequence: TGTGCCAGCAGCCCATACCGGGAGATATATGGCTACACCTTC.

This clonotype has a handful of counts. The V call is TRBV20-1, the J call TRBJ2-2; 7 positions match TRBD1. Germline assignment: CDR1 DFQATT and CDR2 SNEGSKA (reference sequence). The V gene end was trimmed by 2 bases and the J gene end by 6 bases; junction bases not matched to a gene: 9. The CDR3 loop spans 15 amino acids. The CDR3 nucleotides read TGCAGTGCTAGACGGGACAGCCCCGGGGCCGGGGAGCTGTTTTTT. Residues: CSARRDSPGAGELFF.